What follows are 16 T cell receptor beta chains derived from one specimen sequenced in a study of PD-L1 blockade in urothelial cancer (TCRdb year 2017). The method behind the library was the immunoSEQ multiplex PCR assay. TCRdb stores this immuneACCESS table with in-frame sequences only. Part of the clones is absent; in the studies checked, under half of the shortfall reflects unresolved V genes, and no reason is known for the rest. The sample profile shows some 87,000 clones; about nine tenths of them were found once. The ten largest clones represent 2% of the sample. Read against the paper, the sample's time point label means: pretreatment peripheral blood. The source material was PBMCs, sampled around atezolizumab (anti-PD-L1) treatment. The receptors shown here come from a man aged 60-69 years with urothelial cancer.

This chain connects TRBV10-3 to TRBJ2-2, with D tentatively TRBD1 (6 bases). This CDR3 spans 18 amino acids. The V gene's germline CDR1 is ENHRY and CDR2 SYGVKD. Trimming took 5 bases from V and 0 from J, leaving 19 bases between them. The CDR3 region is CAISPGLTGTANTGELFF. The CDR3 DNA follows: TGTGCCATCAGTCCGGGCCTCACAGGGACCGCGAACACCGGGGAGCTGTTTTTT.

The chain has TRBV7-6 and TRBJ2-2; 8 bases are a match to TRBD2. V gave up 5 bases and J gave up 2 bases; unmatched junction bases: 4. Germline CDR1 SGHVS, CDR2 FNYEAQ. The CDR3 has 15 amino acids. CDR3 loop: CASSLSGGNTGELFF. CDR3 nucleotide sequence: TGTGCCAGCAGCCTAAGCGGGGGAAACACCGGGGAGCTGTTTTTT.

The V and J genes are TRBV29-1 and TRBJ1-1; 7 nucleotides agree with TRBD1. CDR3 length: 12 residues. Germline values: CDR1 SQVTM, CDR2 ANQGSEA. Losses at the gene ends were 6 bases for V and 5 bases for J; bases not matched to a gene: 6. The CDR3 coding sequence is TGCAGCGTGGCGAGACAGGGAACTGAAGCTTTCTTT. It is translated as CSVARQGTEAFF.

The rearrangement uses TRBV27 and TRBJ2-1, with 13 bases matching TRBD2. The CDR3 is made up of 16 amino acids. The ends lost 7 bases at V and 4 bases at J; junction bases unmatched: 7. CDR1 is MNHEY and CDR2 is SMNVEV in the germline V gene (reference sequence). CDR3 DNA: TGTGCCAGCATAGGAGGACTAGCGGGGGTATACAATGAGCAGTTCTTC. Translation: CASIGGLAGVYNEQFF.

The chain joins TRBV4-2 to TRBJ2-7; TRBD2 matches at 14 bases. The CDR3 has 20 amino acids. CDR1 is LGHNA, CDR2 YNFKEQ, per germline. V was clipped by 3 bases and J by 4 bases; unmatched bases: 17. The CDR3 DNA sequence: TGTGCCAGCAGCCATCCATGGGCGGGACTAGCGGGAGAGAAAGAGTACGAGCAGTACTTC. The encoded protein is CASSHPWAGLAGEKEYEQYF.

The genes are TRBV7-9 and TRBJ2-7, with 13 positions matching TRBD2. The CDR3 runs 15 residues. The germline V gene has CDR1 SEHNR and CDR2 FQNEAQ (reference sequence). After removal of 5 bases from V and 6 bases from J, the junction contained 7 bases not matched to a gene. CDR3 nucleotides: TGTGCCAGCAGCCTAAAGGGACTAGCGGGAAGCGAGCAGTACTTC. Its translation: CASSLKGLAGSEQYF.

The CDR3 nucleotides read TGTGCCAGCAGTTCCCTCGGTAGCGCACAAGAGACCCAGTACTTC. It translates to CASSSLGSAQETQYF. This chain joins TRBV28 and TRBJ2-5; the D gene is possibly TRBD2 (5 bases). V was shortened by 4 bases and J by 2 bases, with 14 bases between the two germline ends. This CDR3 is 15 amino acids long. Germline CDR1 is MDHEN and CDR2 is SYDVKM.

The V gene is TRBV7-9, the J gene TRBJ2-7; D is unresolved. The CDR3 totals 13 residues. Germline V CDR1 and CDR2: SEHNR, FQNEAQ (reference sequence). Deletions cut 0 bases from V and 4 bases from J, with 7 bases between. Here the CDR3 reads CASSLAMTYEQYF. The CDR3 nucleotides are TGTGCCAGCAGCTTAGCGATGACTTACGAGCAGTACTTC.

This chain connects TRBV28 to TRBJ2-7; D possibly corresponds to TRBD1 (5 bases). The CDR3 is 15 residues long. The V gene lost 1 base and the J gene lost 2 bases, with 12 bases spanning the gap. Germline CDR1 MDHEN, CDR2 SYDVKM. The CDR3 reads CASSLLAREAYEQYF. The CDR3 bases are TGTGCCAGCAGTTTATTGGCCAGGGAAGCCTACGAGCAGTACTTC.

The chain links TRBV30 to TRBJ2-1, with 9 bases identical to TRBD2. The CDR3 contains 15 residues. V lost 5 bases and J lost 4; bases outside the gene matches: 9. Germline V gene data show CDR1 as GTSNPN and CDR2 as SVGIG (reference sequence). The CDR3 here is CAWPQRGAYYNEQFF. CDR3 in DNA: TGTGCCTGGCCGCAGCGGGGGGCTTATTACAATGAGCAGTTCTTC. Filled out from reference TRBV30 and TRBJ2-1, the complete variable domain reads SQTIHQWPATLVQPVGSPLSLECTVEGTSNPNLYWYRQAAGRGLQLLFYSVGIGQISSEVPQNLSASRPQDRQFILSSKKLLLSDSGFYLCAWPQRGAYYNEQFFGPGTRLTVL.

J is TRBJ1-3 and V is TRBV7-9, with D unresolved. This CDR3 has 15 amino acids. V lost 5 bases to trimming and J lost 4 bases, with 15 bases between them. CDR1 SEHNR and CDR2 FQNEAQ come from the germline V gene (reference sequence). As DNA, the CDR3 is TGTGCCAGCAGCCGGGGAGAGGGTCCAGGAAACACCATATATTTT. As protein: CASSRGEGPGNTIYF.

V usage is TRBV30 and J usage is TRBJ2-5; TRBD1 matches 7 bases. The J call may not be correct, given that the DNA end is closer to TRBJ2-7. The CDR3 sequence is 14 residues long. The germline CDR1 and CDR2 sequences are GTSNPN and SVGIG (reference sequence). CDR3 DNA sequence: TGTGCCTGGAGTGTAAGGCAGACAGGGTACGAGCAGTACTTC. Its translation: CAWSVRQTGYEQYF.

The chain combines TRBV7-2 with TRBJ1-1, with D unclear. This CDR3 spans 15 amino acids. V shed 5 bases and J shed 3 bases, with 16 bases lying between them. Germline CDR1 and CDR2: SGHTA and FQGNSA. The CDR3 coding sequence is TGTGCCAGCAGCCCCCATATGGGGAGCGACACTGAAGCTTTCTTT. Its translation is CASSPHMGSDTEAFF.

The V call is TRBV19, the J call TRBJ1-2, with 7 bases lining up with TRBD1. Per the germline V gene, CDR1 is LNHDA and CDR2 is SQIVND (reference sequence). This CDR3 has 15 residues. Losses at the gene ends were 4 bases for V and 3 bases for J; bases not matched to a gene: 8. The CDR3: CASSKRRTGDYGYTF. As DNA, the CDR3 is TGTGCCAGTAGTAAAAGACGCACAGGGGACTATGGCTACACCTTC.

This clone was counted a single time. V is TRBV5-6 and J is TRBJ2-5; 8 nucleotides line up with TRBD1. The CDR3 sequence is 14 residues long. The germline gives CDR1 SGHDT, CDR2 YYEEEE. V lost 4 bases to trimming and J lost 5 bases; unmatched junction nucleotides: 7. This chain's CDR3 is CASSRQGTRETQYF. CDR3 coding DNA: TGTGCCAGCAGCCGACAGGGGACTCGGGAGACCCAGTACTTC.

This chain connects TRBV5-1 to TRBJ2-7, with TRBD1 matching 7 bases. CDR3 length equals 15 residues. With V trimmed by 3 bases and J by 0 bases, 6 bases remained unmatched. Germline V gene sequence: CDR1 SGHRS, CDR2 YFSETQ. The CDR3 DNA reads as TGCGCCAGCAGCTGGAAGGGACAGAGCTCCTACGAGCAGTACTTC. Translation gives CASSWKGQSSYEQYF.